The clone carrying this T cell receptor (beta chain) was recorded only once. Sequencing used immunoSEQ multiplex PCR; TCRdb keeps in-frame clones, though not all of them. The sample includes over a million clones, under 99% seen only once; the top ten take 0.4% to 0.55%. This sample was included in a study of shared clonotypes between healthy human individuals. This sequence was found in a man aged 25-45 years in good health. The sequenced sample consisted of naive CD4+ T cells sorted from blood. Indicated subset: CD45RA+ positively selected.

CDR3 loop: CASSQDWGRAPEQYF. For the CDR3, the DNA is TGCGCCAGCAGCCAAGATTGGGGCAGGGCACCCGAGCAGTACTTC. The V call is TRBV4-3, the J call TRBJ2-7; TRBD1 is a possible D gene (5 bases). Germline values: CDR1 LGHNA, CDR2 YSLEER. The CDR3 has 15 amino acids. With 0 bases removed from V and 6 bases from J, the gap between germline ends came to 15 bases.